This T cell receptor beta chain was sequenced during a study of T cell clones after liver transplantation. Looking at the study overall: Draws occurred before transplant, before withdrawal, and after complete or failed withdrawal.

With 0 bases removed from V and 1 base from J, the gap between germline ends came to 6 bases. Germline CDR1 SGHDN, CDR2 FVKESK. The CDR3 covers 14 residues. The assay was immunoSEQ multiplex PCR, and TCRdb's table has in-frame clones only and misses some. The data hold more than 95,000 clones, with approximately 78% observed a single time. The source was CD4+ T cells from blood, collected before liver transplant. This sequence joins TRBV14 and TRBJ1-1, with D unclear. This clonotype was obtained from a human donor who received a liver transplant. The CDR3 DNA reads TGTGCCAGCAGCCAAGAGCACAGGAACACTGAAGCTTTCTTT. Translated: CASSQEHRNTEAFF.